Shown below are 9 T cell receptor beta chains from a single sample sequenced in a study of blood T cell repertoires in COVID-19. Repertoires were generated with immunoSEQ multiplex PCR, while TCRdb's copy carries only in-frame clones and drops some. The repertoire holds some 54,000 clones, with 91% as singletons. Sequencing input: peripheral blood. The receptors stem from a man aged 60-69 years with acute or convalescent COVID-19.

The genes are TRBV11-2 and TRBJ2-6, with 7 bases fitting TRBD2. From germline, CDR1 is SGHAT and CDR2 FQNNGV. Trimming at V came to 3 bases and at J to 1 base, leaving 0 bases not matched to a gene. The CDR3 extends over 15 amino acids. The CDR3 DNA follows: TGTGCCAGCAGCTTCGGGGGGTCTGGGGCCAACGTCCTGACTTTC. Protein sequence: CASSFGGSGANVLTF. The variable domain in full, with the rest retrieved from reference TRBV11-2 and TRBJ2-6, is EAGVAQSPRYKIIEKRQSVAFWCNPISGHATLYWYQQILGQGPKLLIQFQNNGVVDDSQLPKDRFSAERLKGVDSTLKIQPAKLEDSAVYLCASSFGGSGANVLTFGAGSRLTVL.

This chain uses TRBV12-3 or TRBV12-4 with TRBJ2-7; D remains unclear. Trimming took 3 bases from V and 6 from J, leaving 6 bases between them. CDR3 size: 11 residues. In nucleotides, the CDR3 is TGTGCCAGCAGTTTTTCAGGCGAGCAGTACTTC. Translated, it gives CASSFSGEQYF.

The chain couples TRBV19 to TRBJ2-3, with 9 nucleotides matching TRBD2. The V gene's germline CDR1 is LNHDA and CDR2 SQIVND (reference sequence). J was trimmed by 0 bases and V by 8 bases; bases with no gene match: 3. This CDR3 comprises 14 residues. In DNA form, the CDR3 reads TGTGCCAGTCGAACTAGCGGGAGCACAGATACGCAGTATTTT. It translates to CASRTSGSTDTQYF.

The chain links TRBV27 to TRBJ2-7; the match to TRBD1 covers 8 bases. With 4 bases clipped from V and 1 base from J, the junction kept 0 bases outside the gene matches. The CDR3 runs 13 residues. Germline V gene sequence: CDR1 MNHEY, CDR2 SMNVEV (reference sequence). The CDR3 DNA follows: TGTGCCAGCAGTTGGACAGGGTCCTACGAGCAGTACTTC. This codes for CASSWTGSYEQYF.

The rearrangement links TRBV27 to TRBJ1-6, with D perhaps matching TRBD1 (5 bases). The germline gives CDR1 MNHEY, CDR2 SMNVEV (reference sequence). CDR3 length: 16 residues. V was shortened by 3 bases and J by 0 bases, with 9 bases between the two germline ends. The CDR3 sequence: CASSFGGNSYNSPLHF. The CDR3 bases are TGTGCCAGCAGTTTCGGGGGGAACTCCTATAATTCACCCCTCCACTTT.

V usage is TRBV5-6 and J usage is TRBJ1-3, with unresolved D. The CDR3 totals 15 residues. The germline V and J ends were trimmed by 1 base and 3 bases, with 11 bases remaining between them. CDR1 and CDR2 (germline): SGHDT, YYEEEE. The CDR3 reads CASSLPISGGNTIYF. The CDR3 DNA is TGTGCCAGCAGCTTGCCCATTTCGGGTGGAAACACCATATATTTT.

CDR3 region: CASSIQGKAEAFF. Here the CDR3 DNA reads TGTGCCAGTAGTATCCAGGGGAAGGCTGAAGCTTTCTTT. The rearrangement uses TRBV19 and TRBJ1-1, with D perhaps matching TRBD1 (6 bases). Trimming shortened V by 3 bases and J by 6 bases, and 11 bases separated the two germline ends. The length of the CDR3 is 13 residues. Germline V CDR1 and CDR2: LNHDA, SQIVND (reference sequence).

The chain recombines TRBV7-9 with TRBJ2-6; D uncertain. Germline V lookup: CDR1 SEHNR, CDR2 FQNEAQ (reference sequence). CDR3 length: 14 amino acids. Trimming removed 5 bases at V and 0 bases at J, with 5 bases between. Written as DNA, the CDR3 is TGTGCCAGCAGCCGGAGCTCTGGGGCCAACGTCCTGACTTTC. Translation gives CASSRSSGANVLTF.

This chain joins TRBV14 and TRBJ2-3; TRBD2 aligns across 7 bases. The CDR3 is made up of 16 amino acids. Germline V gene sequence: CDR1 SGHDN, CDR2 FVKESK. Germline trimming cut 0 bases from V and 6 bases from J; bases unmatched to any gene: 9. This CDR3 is CASSQDLSGNGDTQYF. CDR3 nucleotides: TGTGCCAGCAGCCAAGATTTAAGCGGGAATGGTGATACGCAGTATTTT. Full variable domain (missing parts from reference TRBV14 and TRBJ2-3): EAGVTQFPSHSVIEKGQTVTLRCDPISGHDNLYWYRRVMGKEIKFLLHFVKESKQDESGMPNNRFLAERTGGTYSTLKVQPAELEDSGVYFCASSQDLSGNGDTQYFGPGTRLTVL.